Following are 20 T cell receptor beta chains from one sample sequenced in a study of graft-versus-host responses after intestinal transplantation. The antigens these receptors bind are not known. TCRdb keeps only in-frame clones here, not all; method: immunoSEQ multiplex PCR. Among tens of thousands of clones, 85% to 95% were seen once, and the ten largest hold 2% to 2.5%. The sample consisted of unstimulated CD4+ T cells sorted from spleen or lymph node cells, taken before transplant. Source of these receptors: a human donor who was the organ donor for an intestinal transplant.

This clone was recorded only once. The chain carries TRBV5-4 and TRBJ2-7; the match to TRBD1 covers 7 bases. This CDR3 has 14 amino acids. J was trimmed by 2 bases and V by 4 bases; bases with no gene match: 6. Germline V gives CDR1 SGHNT, CDR2 YYREEE (reference sequence). This CDR3 reads CASSQDQGAYEQYF. The CDR3 region has the DNA TGTGCCAGCAGCCAAGATCAGGGGGCCTACGAGCAGTACTTC.

The rearrangement joins TRBV4-1 to TRBJ1-5; no reliable D call. The germline V and J ends were trimmed by 2 bases and 6 bases, with 14 bases remaining between them. CDR3 length: 15 residues. Germline assignment: CDR1 MGHRA and CDR2 YSYEKL. CDR3 sequence (DNA): TGCGCCAGCAGCCAATACCAGGAGGAGGGTCAGCCCCAGCATTTT. Translation gives CASSQYQEEGQPQHF.

The CDR3: CASSLSRSYGYTF. The CDR3 nucleotides read TGTGCCAGCAGCCTCTCCCGTTCCTATGGCTACACCTTC. The rearrangement links TRBV11-1 to TRBJ1-2, with D unresolved. Germline V CDR1 and CDR2: SGHAT, FQDESV (reference sequence). The CDR3 is made up of 13 amino acids. Trimming shortened V by 5 bases and J by 4 bases, and 11 bases separated the two germline ends.

The gene calls are TRBV10-3 and TRBJ1-1; TRBD1 matches 9 bases. In germline, CDR1 is ENHRY, CDR2 SYGVKD. The ends lost 10 bases at V and 0 bases at J; junction bases unmatched: 6. The CDR3 consists of 14 residues. The CDR3, as DNA: TGTGCCACCCAACAGGGGGCTGTGAACACTGAAGCTTTCTTT. This translates into CATQQGAVNTEAFF.

The V gene is TRBV2, the J gene TRBJ2-3; the match to TRBD2 covers 7 bases. The CDR3 spans 15 residues. Germline V gene lookup returns CDR1 SNHLY and CDR2 FYNNEI. V lost 6 bases, J lost 3 bases, and 9 bases stayed unmatched. CDR3 residues: CASRWAGDETDTQYF. The CDR3 coding sequence is TGTGCCAGCAGGTGGGCGGGAGACGAAACAGATACGCAGTATTTT. Looking up the rest from reference TRBV2 and TRBJ2-3 gives the full variable domain: EPEVTQTPSHQVTQMGQEVILRCVPISNHLYFYWYRQILGQKVEFLVSFYNNEISEKSEIFDDQFSVERPDGSNFTLKIRSTKLEDSAMYFCASRWAGDETDTQYFGPGTRLTVL.

This clone was recorded once. The chain uses TRBV5-6 and TRBJ2-7; D not certain. Looked up from germline, CDR1 is SGHDT and CDR2 is YYEEEE. V was trimmed by 2 bases and J by 2 bases, leaving 14 bases between them. This CDR3 region has 15 residues. The CDR3 spells CASSFRSPSPYEQYF. DNA of the CDR3: TGTGCCAGCAGCTTTAGGTCACCCTCCCCCTACGAGCAGTACTTC.

The chain carries TRBV19 and TRBJ1-2; 8 nucleotides match TRBD1. The trim removed 5 bases at V and 2 bases at J, leaving 4 bases unmatched. CDR3 length: 14 residues. Germline V gene data show CDR1 as LNHDA and CDR2 as SQIVND (reference sequence). CDR3 nucleotides: TGTGCCAGTAGTTTCAGGGGGCGAAACTATGGCTACACCTTC. Residues: CASSFRGRNYGYTF.

V usage is TRBV7-2 and J usage is TRBJ1-5; D is unresolved. CDR1 is SGHTA, CDR2 FQGNSA, per germline. V shed 1 base and J shed 2 bases, with 6 bases lying between them. This CDR3 comprises 14 residues. For the CDR3, the DNA is TGTGCCAGCAGCTTAGGGCAGCGCAATCAGCCCCAGCATTTT. It yields the protein CASSLGQRNQPQHF.

The chain uses TRBV18 and TRBJ2-7; weak D call: TRBD2 (6 bases). V shed 2 bases and J shed 3 bases, with 11 bases lying between them. The CDR3 contains 14 residues. The V gene's germline CDR1 is KGHSH and CDR2 LQKENI. The CDR3, as DNA: TGTGCCAGCTCACCAATGGAGGGATTCTACGAGCAGTACTTC. Amino acid sequence: CASSPMEGFYEQYF.

J is TRBJ2-3 and V is TRBV20-1, with a possible D match to TRBD1 (5 bases). Germline V gene data show CDR1 as DFQATT and CDR2 as SNEGSKA (reference sequence). V lost 4 bases, J lost 6 bases, and 8 bases lay in between. This CDR3 has 11 residues. CDR3 region: CSATYRDTQYF. CDR3 DNA sequence: TGCAGTGCTACCTACAGGGATACGCAGTATTTT.

The chain carries TRBV7-2 and TRBJ2-5, with 10 bases that match TRBD2. The germline V gene has CDR1 SGHTA and CDR2 FQGNSA. The junction had 6 bases not matched to a gene; V was cut back by 1 base and J by 7 bases. The CDR3 is 15 residues long. The CDR3, as DNA: TGTGCCAGCAGCTTAGGACTAGCGGGCCTCCGGACCCAGTACTTC. Translated: CASSLGLAGLRTQYF. The full variable domain, completed using reference TRBV7-2 and TRBJ2-5, is GAGVSQSPSNKVTEKGKDVELRCDPISGHTALYWYRQSLGQGLEFLIYFQGNSAPDKSGLPSDRFSAERTGGSVSTLTIQRTQQEDSAVYLCASSLGLAGLRTQYFGPGTRLLVL.

V usage is TRBV11-2 and J usage is TRBJ1-2; 7 positions match TRBD1. Germline V gene sequence: CDR1 SGHAT, CDR2 FQNNGV. This CDR3 is 15 amino acids long. V lost 3 bases, J lost 7 bases, and 11 bases stayed unmatched. CDR3 protein: CASSFDGQVFSGYTF. In nucleotides, the CDR3 is TGTGCCAGCAGCTTCGATGGACAGGTTTTTTCTGGCTACACCTTC.

The V gene is TRBV2, the J gene TRBJ2-1; 10 nucleotides agree with TRBD2. The length of the CDR3 is 15 residues. CDR1 is SNHLY, CDR2 FYNNEI, per germline. V lost 2 bases, J lost 3 bases, and 1 base stayed unmatched. Here the CDR3 reads CASSERTSGYNEQFF. The CDR3 coding sequence is TGTGCCAGCAGTGAAAGGACTAGCGGCTACAATGAGCAGTTCTTC. The full variable domain, in which reference TRBV2 and TRBJ2-1 provide the parts outside the CDR3, is EPEVTQTPSHQVTQMGQEVILRCVPISNHLYFYWYRQILGQKVEFLVSFYNNEISEKSEIFDDQFSVERPDGSNFTLKIRSTKLEDSAMYFCASSERTSGYNEQFFGPGTRLTVL.

The CDR3 here is CASSLMGRPAEAFF. DNA of the CDR3: TGTGCCAGCAGTCTTATGGGACGCCCCGCTGAAGCTTTCTTT. J is TRBJ1-1 and V is TRBV28, with a tentative D call TRBD1 (5 bases). CDR1 MDHEN and CDR2 SYDVKM come from the germline V gene. This CDR3 has 14 amino acids. Trimming stripped 5 bases from V and 6 bases from J, with 16 bases between. The whole variable domain, filled in from reference TRBV28 and TRBJ1-1, reads DVKVTQSSRYLVKRTGEKVFLECVQDMDHENMFWYRQDPGLGLRLIYFSYDVKMKEKGDIPEGYSVSREKKERFSLILESASTNQTSMYLCASSLMGRPAEAFFGQGTRLTVV.

The chain is built from TRBV4-3 and TRBJ1-6; D gene uncertain. This CDR3 has 13 amino acids. Germline loops: CDR1 LGHNA, CDR2 YSLEER. V lost 0 bases, J lost 7 bases, and 4 bases lay in between. This CDR3 reads CASSQDRNSPLHF. The DNA for the CDR3 is TGCGCCAGCAGCCAAGACAGGAATTCACCCCTCCACTTT.

CDR3 in DNA: TGTGCCAGCAGCGTAGTCCCCCGAGGCACAGATACGCAGTATTTT. The encoded protein is CASSVVPRGTDTQYF. The rearrangement uses TRBV9 and TRBJ2-3, with no clear D. The length of the CDR3 is 15 residues. From germline, CDR1 is SGDLS and CDR2 YYNGEE. V lost 0 bases, J lost 1 base, and 9 bases lay in between.

The chain carries TRBV7-9 and TRBJ2-7, with a tentative D call TRBD2 (6 bases). Germline CDR1 and CDR2: SEHNR and FQNEAQ (reference sequence). The germline V and J ends were trimmed by 3 bases and 1 base, with 10 bases remaining between them. The CDR3 runs to 14 residues. The DNA of the CDR3 is TGTGCCAGCAGCTTCCGGGAGCTATCCTACGAGCAGTACTTC. This codes for CASSFRELSYEQYF.

This CDR3 is CASSPGTGGNEQFF. The CDR3 coding sequence is TGTGCCAGCTCACCCGGGACAGGGGGCAATGAGCAGTTCTTC. The chain carries TRBV18 and TRBJ2-1, with 11 bases fitting TRBD1. Germline V gene lookup returns CDR1 KGHSH and CDR2 LQKENI. After removal of 3 bases from V and 6 bases from J, the junction contained 1 base not matched to a gene. The CDR3 sequence is 14 residues long. The variable domain in full, with the rest retrieved from reference TRBV18 and TRBJ2-1, is NAGVMQNPRHLVRRRGQEARLRCSPMKGHSHVYWYRQLPEEGLKFMVYLQKENIIDESGMPKERFSAEFPKEGPSILRIQQVVRGDSAAYFCASSPGTGGNEQFFGPGTRLTVL.

The V and J genes are TRBV5-1 and TRBJ2-6; maybe TRBD2 (5 bases). Germline V lookup: CDR1 SGHRS, CDR2 YFSETQ. The ends were cut back, 2 bases at V and 0 bases at J, with 9 bases in the middle. The CDR3 runs to 16 residues. CDR3 sequence reads: CASSFAGLSGANVLTF. The DNA of the CDR3 is TGCGCCAGCAGCTTCGCGGGCCTCTCTGGGGCCAACGTCCTGACTTTC.

The rearrangement links TRBV7-2 to TRBJ2-5, with a possible D match to TRBD2 (6 bases). This CDR3 region has 13 residues. Germline V gives CDR1 SGHTA, CDR2 FQGNSA. The V and J ends lost 0 bases and 5 bases respectively, with 7 bases between them. CDR3 in DNA: TGTGCCAGCAGCTTAGCAGGGAGGGAGACCCAGTACTTC. It yields the protein CASSLAGRETQYF.